This T cell receptor beta chain appears in the sequencing data of a study of blood T cell repertoires in COVID-19 (dated by TCRdb to about 2020). Regarding the complete study: Samples from collaborators originated in the United States, Italy and Spain and spanned both the acute and convalescent phases of COVID-19. Where available, HLA class I and class II types were taken from metadata supplied by the sample provider and were not determined by assay-based typing. The material from the prospective study consisted of cDNA or gDNA derived from T cells, B-cell-depleted T cells, or PBMCs. A freely available public database, intended as a resource for researchers studying the immune response to SARS-CoV-2, is where the repertoires were released. Sample metadata almost always included a de-identified subject ID, COVID-19 status, age in years and sex. Samples were obtained from the ongoing ImmuneRACE study (first 160 participants) and from 1,254 subjects provided by 6 global collaborators. The dataset comprised deeply sampled blood TCRbeta repertoires from subjects exposed to, actively infected with, or recovered from COVID-19. The full study reports these points: How much clinical and demographic metadata was included differed by source and by participant, and the metadata was provided uncurated.

TCRbeta CDR3 regions were amplified from genomic DNA by means of the immunoSEQ Assay, a bias-controlled multiplex PCR. In the original analysis: Within the assay, amplification of reference gene primers was used to estimate how many nucleated cells each sample contained. To quantify the absolute abundance of each unique TCRbeta CDR3 rearrangement, sequence reads were collapsed and filtered. Productive Simpson clonality was computed per sample as the square root of Simpson's diversity index over productive rearrangements. Here the immuneACCESS table is served through TCRdb, limited to in-frame sequences with V and J called. Missing clones are a known gap in these copies; in checked studies unresolved V genes cover under half, and the rest lacks a known reason. The DNA gave D and trimming, while V, J and clone size come from that table. The sample table records some 20,000 clones; approximately 89% of these occur just once. Jointly, the top ten make up about 5% of the sample.

Whole blood was collected in K2EDTA tubes by collaborating institutions according to the institutions' own protocols. For TCRbeta analysis, collaborators shipped samples in one of three forms: frozen whole blood, isolated PBMCs, or DNA extracted from either of those sample types. As concerns this clone: It lacks a known antigen. Qualities for individual bases were not recorded, and no much larger clone is one base off.

The cysteine opens and the phenylalanine closes a CDR3 of 15 amino acids. The read is trimmed to its CDR3 DNA, 45 bases read in frame from base 1. CDR1 is given as LNHNV and CDR2 as YYDKDF, both from the germline V gene (reference sequence). The junction shows trimming of 0 bases on V and 6 bases on J, plus 14 bases between the germline ends. Recombination linked TRBV15 to TRBJ1-2, with TRBD1 as a weak D call on 5 bases. The sequenced material came from peripheral blood. This TCR derives from a human donor in a cohort sampled during active COVID-19. DNA sequence: TGTGCCACCAGCAGAGATTACCAGGGTGGTGATGGCTACACCTTC. Its product reads: CATSRDYQGGDGYTF.